One sample yielded the 22 T cell receptor beta chains listed below, sequenced in a study of blood T cell repertoires in COVID-19. Repertoires were generated with immunoSEQ multiplex PCR, while TCRdb's copy carries only in-frame clones and drops some. The sample carries approximately 400,000 clones, about 91% recorded once. Sequenced sample: peripheral blood. The receptors stem from a woman aged 50 to 60 with COVID-19, enrolled during active disease.

The V and J genes are TRBV4-2 and TRBJ2-5, with a tentative D call TRBD1 (6 bases). V lost 1 base, J lost 5 bases, and 11 bases lay in between. The CDR3 length is 14 residues. Per germline, CDR1 LGHNA and CDR2 YNFKEQ. The CDR3 coding sequence is TGTGCCAGCAGCCAAGCGTCAGGGGCGGAGACCCAGTACTTC. It encodes CASSQASGAETQYF.

V gene TRBV12-5 combines with J gene TRBJ1-5, with D tentatively TRBD1 (5 bases). The CDR3 is made up of 13 amino acids. The V gene's germline CDR1 is LGHNT and CDR2 FRNRAP. Deletions cut 4 bases from V and 6 bases from J, with 10 bases between. CDR3 in DNA: TGTGCTAGTGGTTCGGGGGACGGTCAGCCCCAGCATTTT. Encoded protein: CASGSGDGQPQHF.

This chain connects TRBV10-3 to TRBJ1-2; perhaps TRBD1 as D (6 bases). Trimming removed 7 bases from V and 4 bases from J, with 13 bases in between. The CDR3 is 13 residues long. CDR1 is ENHRY and CDR2 is SYGVKD in the germline V gene. Here the CDR3 DNA reads TGTGCCATCATGACAGGAGTACCCTATGGCTACACCTTC. It codes for CAIMTGVPYGYTF.

Here the CDR3 reads CAWSAPSRSEQFF. The CDR3, as DNA: TGTGCCTGGAGCGCCCCCTCCCGGAGTGAGCAGTTCTTC. The V and J genes are TRBV30 and TRBJ2-1; no reliable D call. V lost 3 bases and J 9 bases, leaving 15 bases between the germline ends. The CDR3 spans 13 residues. The germline gives CDR1 GTSNPN, CDR2 SVGIG (reference sequence).

The V gene is TRBV5-1, the J gene TRBJ2-7; 9 bases map to TRBD1. The CDR3 has 15 amino acids. Germline CDR1 SGHRS, CDR2 YFSETQ. Germline trimming cut 3 bases from V and 3 bases from J; bases unmatched to any gene: 7. The CDR3 nucleotides are TGCGCCAGCAGCTACGGGACAGGGTCGTTCTACGAGCAGTACTTC. Protein product: CASSYGTGSFYEQYF.

V gene TRBV5-4 combines with J gene TRBJ1-2; 8 nucleotides match TRBD1. Trimming cost V 3 bases and J 7 bases; bases outside gene matches: 14. Germline V gene data show CDR1 as SGHNT and CDR2 as YYREEE (reference sequence). The CDR3 is made up of 16 amino acids. CDR3 in amino acids: CASSSGRDDRGSGYTF. The CDR3 DNA reads TGTGCCAGCAGCTCGGGGCGGGATGACAGGGGAAGTGGCTACACCTTC.

V gene TRBV4-2 combines with J gene TRBJ1-2; D gene unclear. CDR1 LGHNA and CDR2 YNFKEQ come from the germline V gene. Trimming removed 2 bases at V and 4 bases at J, with 20 bases between. This CDR3 is built from 17 residues. DNA for the CDR3: TGTGCCAGCAGCCAAATTAGGAGCCAGCAAAGAAGCTATGGCTACACCTTC. This encodes CASSQIRSQQRSYGYTF.

The chain carries TRBV3-1 (or the pseudogene TRBV3-2) and TRBJ1-4; TRBD1 might be the D (6 bases). The CDR3 runs to 15 residues. Trimming stripped 1 base from V and 4 bases from J, with 10 bases between. CDR1 and CDR2 (germline): LGHDT, YNNKEL (reference sequence). The CDR3 DNA is TGTGCCAGCAGCCAAGGGACAGCTAATAATGAAAAACTGTTTTTT. Translating it yields CASSQGTANNEKLFF.

The chain combines TRBV5-1 with TRBJ1-1; TRBD1 matches 10 bases. Germline CDR1 reads SGHRS; CDR2 reads YFSETQ. V trimming: 3 bases; J trimming: 4 bases; junction bases outside the gene matches: 3. This CDR3 contains 14 residues. Here the CDR3 reads CASSSDRGITEAFF. The CDR3 nucleotides read TGCGCCAGCAGCTCGGACAGGGGGATCACTGAAGCTTTCTTT.

The chain links TRBV5-6 to TRBJ1-2, with a possible D match to TRBD1 (6 bases). The V end was cut by 0 bases, the J end by 4 bases, with 10 bases between. This CDR3 contains 14 residues. Germline V lookup: CDR1 SGHDT, CDR2 YYEEEE. The CDR3 bases are TGTGCCAGCAGCTTGGTGGACAGACCCTATGGCTACACCTTC. Residues: CASSLVDRPYGYTF.

The genes are TRBV2 and TRBJ1-5, with 8 bases aligning to TRBD1. Germline V CDR1 and CDR2: SNHLY, FYNNEI. There are 16 residues in the CDR3. V was clipped by 7 bases and J by 1 base; unmatched bases: 9. The CDR3 DNA follows: TGTGCCAGCAACCCCCCAGGGGGCGGGAGCAATCAGCCCCAGCATTTT. This codes for CASNPPGGGSNQPQHF. Variable domain in full (rest from reference TRBV2 and TRBJ1-5): EPEVTQTPSHQVTQMGQEVILRCVPISNHLYFYWYRQILGQKVEFLVSFYNNEISEKSEIFDDQFSVERPDGSNFTLKIRSTKLEDSAMYFCASNPPGGGSNQPQHFGDGTRLSIL.

The chain employs TRBV6-5 and TRBJ1-1; 7 bases fit TRBD1. After removal of 8 bases from V and 0 bases from J, the junction contained 9 bases not matched to a gene. Germline V gene sequence: CDR1 MNHEY, CDR2 SVGAGI. This CDR3 comprises 15 residues. Here the CDR3 reads CASCRDSFMNTEAFF. CDR3 nucleotide sequence: TGTGCCAGCTGCCGGGACAGTTTTATGAACACTGAAGCTTTCTTT.

V is TRBV5-4 and J is TRBJ2-7; D is possibly TRBD2 (5 bases). CDR3 size: 13 residues. With 0 bases removed from V and 4 bases from J, the gap between germline ends came to 8 bases. Germline assignment: CDR1 SGHNT and CDR2 YYREEE (reference sequence). The CDR3 spells CASSLVEGYEQYF. The CDR3 coding sequence is TGTGCCAGCAGCTTGGTTGAGGGATACGAGCAGTACTTC.

The rearrangement links TRBV18 to TRBJ1-1, with 7 nucleotides matching TRBD1. CDR3 size: 14 residues. The germline V gene encodes CDR1 KGHSH and CDR2 LQKENI. Trimming removed 3 bases from V and 4 bases from J; junction bases left unmatched: 5. CDR3 sequence (DNA): TGTGCCAGCTCACCGTGGGACAGAGGCACTGAAGCTTTCTTT. Residues: CASSPWDRGTEAFF.

The rearrangement uses TRBV12-3 or TRBV12-4 and TRBJ2-7, with a possible D match to TRBD1 (5 bases). The CDR3 is 13 residues long. V shed 6 bases and J shed 3 bases, with 12 bases lying between them. CDR3 amino acids: CASSRQSFYEQYF. For the CDR3, the DNA is TGTGCCAGCAGCAGACAGTCCTTCTACGAGCAGTACTTC.

The gene calls are TRBV6-5 and TRBJ1-2; 9 bases are shared with TRBD1. Germline CDR1 and CDR2: MNHEY and SVGAGI. The CDR3 consists of 16 residues. V lost 4 bases to trimming and J lost 0 bases; unmatched junction nucleotides: 6. This CDR3 is CASSSPGQGPNYGYTF. The CDR3 DNA reads as TGTGCCAGCAGTTCACCGGGACAGGGCCCTAACTATGGCTACACCTTC.

V gene TRBV7-9 combines with J gene TRBJ2-5; 7 bases are a match to TRBD2. J lost 3 bases, V lost 5 bases, and 15 bases had no gene match. The CDR3 has 17 residues. CDR1 and CDR2 from the germline V gene are SEHNR and FQNEAQ (reference sequence). In nucleotides, the CDR3 is TGTGCCAGCAGCCCCGGAGCGGGGTGGCAAGTAGAAGAGACCCAGTACTTC. Translation: CASSPGAGWQVEETQYF.

The rearrangement joins TRBV5-1 to TRBJ1-3, with a weak D call TRBD1 (5 bases). Germline V CDR1 and CDR2: SGHRS, YFSETQ. V lost 4 bases and J 4 bases, leaving 12 bases between the germline ends. CDR3 length equals 14 residues. CDR3 bases: TGCGCCAGCAGCCCCCGACAGAGAGGAAACACCATATATTTT. Translation: CASSPRQRGNTIYF.

This sequence joins TRBV6-5 and TRBJ1-2; possibly TRBD1 for D (6 bases). Germline V gene lookup returns CDR1 MNHEY and CDR2 SVGAGI. Trimming cost V 8 bases and J 7 bases, with 14 bases left between them. The CDR3 spans 12 residues. This CDR3 reads CASGAAGAGYTF. For the CDR3, the DNA is TGTGCCAGCGGAGCGGCAGGGGCTGGCTACACCTTC.

The CDR3 coding sequence is TGTGCCAGCAGCAGAAGCGGACAGGGGTATGGCTACACCTTC. Its protein is CASSRSGQGYGYTF. The genes are TRBV5-6 and TRBJ1-2, with 9 bases lining up with TRBD1. CDR1 SGHDT and CDR2 YYEEEE come from the germline V gene. The ends lost 4 bases at V and 5 bases at J; junction bases unmatched: 6. CDR3 length equals 14 residues.

The rearrangement uses TRBV18 and TRBJ1-1; TRBD1 is a possible D gene (5 bases). Germline assignment: CDR1 KGHSH and CDR2 LQKENI. There are 15 residues in the CDR3. V was pared by 0 bases and J by 5 bases, with 13 bases between. As DNA, the CDR3 is TGTGCCAGCTCACCACCGTTGGGGCTGGAGACTGAAGCTTTCTTT. It translates to CASSPPLGLETEAFF.

The chain carries TRBV5-1 and TRBJ2-1, with 10 bases lining up with TRBD1. The CDR3 consists of 15 residues. The V and J ends lost 4 bases and 5 bases, in that order; junction bases with no gene match: 6. The germline V gene has CDR1 SGHRS and CDR2 YFSETQ. CDR3 protein: CASSQPGQGHNEQFF. In DNA form, the CDR3 reads TGCGCCAGCAGCCAGCCGGGACAGGGGCACAATGAGCAGTTCTTC.